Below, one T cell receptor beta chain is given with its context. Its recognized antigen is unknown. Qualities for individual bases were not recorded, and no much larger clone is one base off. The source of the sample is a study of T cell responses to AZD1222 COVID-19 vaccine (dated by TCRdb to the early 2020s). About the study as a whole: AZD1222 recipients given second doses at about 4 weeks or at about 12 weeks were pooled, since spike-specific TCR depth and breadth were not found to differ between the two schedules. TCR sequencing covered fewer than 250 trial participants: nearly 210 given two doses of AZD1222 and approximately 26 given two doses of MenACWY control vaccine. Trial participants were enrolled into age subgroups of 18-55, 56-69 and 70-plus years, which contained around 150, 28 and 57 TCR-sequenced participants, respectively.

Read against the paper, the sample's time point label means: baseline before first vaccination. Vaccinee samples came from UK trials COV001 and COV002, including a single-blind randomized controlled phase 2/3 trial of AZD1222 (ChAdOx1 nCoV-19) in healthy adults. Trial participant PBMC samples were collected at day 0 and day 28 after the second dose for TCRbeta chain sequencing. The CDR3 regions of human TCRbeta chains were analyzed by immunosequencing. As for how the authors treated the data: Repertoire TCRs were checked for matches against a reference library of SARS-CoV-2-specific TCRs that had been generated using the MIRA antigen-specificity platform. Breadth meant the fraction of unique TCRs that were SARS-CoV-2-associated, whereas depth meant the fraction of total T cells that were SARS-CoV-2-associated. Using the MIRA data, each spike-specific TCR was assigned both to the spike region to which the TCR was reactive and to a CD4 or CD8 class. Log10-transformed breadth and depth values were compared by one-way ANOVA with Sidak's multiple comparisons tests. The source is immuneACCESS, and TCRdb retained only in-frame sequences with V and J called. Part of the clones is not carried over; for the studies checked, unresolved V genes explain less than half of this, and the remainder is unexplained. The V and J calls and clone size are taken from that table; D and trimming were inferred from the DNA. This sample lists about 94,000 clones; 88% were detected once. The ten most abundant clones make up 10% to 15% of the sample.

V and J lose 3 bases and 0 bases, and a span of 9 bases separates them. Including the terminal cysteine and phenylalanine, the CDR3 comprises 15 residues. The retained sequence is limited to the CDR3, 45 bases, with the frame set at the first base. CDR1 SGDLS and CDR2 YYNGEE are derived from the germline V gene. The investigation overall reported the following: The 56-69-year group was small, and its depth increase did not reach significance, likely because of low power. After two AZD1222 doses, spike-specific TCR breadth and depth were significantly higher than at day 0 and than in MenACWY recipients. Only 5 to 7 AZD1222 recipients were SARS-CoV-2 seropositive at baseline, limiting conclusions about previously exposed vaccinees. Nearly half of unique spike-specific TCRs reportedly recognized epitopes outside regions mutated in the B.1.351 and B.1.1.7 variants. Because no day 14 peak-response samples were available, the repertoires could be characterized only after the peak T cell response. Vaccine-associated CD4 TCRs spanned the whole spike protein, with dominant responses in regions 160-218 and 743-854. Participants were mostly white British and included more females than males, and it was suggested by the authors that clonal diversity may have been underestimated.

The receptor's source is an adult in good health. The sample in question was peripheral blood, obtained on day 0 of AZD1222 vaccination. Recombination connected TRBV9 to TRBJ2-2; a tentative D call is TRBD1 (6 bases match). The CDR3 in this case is CASSAGHTNTGELFF. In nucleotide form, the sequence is TGTGCCAGCAGCGCGGGACATACGAACACCGGGGAGCTGTTTTTT.